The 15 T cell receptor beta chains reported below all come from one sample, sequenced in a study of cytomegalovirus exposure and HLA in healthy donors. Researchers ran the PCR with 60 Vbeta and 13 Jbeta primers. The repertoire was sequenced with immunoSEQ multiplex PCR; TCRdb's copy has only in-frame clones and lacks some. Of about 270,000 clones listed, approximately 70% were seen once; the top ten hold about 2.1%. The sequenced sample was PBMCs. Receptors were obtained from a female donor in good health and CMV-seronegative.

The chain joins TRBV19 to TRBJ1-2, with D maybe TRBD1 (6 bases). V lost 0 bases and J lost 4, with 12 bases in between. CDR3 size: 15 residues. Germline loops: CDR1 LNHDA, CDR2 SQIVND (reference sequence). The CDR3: CASSIDLAGAYGYTF. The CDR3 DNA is TGTGCCAGTAGTATAGATCTGGCAGGGGCCTATGGCTACACCTTC.

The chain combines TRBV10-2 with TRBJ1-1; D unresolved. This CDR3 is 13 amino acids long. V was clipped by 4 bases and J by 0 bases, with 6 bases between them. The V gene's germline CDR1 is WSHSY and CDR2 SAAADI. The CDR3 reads CASSAQVNTEAFF. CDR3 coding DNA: TGCGCCAGCAGTGCTCAGGTGAACACTGAAGCTTTCTTT.

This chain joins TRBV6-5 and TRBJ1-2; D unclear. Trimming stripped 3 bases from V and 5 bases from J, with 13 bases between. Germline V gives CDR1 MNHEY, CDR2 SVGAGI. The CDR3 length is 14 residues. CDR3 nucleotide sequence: TGTGCCAGCAGTTATACCGGCGGGAGGTATGGCTACACCTTC. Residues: CASSYTGGRYGYTF.

CDR3 region: CASSLTPGYGYTF. The CDR3 DNA follows: TGTGCCAGCAGTTTAACGCCAGGGTATGGCTACACCTTC. This rearrangement joins TRBV28 to TRBJ1-2, with a tentative D call TRBD1 (5 bases). CDR1 MDHEN and CDR2 SYDVKM come from the germline V gene. The CDR3 covers 13 residues. Trimming cost V 2 bases and J 5 bases, with 9 bases left between them.

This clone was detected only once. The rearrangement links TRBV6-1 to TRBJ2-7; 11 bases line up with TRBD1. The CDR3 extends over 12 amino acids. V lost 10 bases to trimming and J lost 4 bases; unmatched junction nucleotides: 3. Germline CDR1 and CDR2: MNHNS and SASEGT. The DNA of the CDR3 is TGTGCCACGGACAGGGGGCCATACGAGCAGTACTTC. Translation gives CATDRGPYEQYF.

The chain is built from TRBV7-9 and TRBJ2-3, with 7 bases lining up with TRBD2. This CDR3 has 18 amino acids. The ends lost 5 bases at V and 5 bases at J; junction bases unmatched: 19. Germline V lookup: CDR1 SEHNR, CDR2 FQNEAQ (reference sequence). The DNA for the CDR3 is TGTGCCAGCAGCCGCCAATACCCGGGACTATCGTCAGTAGATACGCAGTATTTT. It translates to CASSRQYPGLSSVDTQYF.

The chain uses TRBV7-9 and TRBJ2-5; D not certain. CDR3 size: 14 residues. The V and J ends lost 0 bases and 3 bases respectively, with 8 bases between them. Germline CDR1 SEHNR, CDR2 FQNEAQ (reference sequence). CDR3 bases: TGTGCCAGCAGCTTAGCGAATGAGGAAGAGACCCAGTACTTC. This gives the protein CASSLANEEETQYF.

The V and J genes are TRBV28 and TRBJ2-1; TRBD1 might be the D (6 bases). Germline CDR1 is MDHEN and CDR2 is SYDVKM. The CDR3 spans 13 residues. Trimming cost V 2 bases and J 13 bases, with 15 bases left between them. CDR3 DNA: TGTGCCAGCAGTTTACCTAATCCGGGACACCAGTTCTTC. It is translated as CASSLPNPGHQFF.

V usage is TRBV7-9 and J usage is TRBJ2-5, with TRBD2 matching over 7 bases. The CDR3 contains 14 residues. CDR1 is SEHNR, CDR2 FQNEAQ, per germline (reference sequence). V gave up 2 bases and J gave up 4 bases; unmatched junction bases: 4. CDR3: CASSLRGEGETQYF. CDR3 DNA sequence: TGTGCCAGCAGCTTACGGGGGGAAGGAGAGACCCAGTACTTC.

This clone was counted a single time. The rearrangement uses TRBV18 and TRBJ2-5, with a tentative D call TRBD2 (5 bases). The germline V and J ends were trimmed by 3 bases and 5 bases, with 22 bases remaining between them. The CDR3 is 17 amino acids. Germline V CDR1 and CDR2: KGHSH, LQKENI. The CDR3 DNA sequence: TGTGCCAGCTCACCTGACGACCCACGGGAATCAAGGGAGACCCAGTACTTC. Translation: CASSPDDPRESRETQYF.

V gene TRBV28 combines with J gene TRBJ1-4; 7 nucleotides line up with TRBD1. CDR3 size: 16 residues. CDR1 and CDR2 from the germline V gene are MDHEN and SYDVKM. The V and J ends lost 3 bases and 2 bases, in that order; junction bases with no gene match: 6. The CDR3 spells CASSFVGGSTNEKLFF. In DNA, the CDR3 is TGTGCCAGCAGTTTTGTAGGGGGCTCTACTAATGAAAAACTGTTTTTT.

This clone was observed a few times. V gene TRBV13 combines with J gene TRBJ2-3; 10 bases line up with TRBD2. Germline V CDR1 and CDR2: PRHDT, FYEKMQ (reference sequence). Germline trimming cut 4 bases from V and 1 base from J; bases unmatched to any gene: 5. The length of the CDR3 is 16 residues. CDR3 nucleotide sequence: TGTGCCAGCAGCTCCCGAGGGACTAGCGGCACAGATACGCAGTATTTT. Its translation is CASSSRGTSGTDTQYF.

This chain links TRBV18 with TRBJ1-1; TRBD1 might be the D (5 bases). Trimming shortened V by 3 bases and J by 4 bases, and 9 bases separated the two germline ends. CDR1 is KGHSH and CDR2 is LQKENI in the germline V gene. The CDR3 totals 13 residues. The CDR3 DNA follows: TGTGCCAGCTCACCGGAGCAGGGCACTGAAGCTTTCTTT. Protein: CASSPEQGTEAFF.

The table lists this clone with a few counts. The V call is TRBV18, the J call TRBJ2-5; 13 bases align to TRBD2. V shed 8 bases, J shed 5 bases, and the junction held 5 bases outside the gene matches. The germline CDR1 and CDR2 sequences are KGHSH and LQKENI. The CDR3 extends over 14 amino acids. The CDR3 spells CASRGTSGKETQYF. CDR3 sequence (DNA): TGTGCCAGCCGCGGGACTAGCGGGAAGGAGACCCAGTACTTC.

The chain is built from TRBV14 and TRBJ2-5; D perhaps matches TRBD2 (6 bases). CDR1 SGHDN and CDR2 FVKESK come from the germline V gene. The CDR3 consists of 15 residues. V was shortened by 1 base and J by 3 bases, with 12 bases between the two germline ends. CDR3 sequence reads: CASSQVQGLKETQYF. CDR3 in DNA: TGTGCCAGCAGCCAAGTTCAGGGACTGAAAGAGACCCAGTACTTC.